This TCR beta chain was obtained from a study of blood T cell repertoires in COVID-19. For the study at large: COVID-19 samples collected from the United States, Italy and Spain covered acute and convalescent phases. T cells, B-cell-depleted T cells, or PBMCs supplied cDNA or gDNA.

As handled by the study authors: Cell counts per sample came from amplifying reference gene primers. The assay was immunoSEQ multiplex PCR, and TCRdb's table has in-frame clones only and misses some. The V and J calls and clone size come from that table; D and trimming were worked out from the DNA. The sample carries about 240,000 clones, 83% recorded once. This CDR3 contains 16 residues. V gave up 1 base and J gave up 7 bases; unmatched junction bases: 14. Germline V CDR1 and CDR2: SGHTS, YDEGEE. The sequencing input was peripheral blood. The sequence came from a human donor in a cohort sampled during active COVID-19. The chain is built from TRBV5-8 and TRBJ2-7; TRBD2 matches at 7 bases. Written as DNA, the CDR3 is TGTGCCAGCAGCTTGTATCTAGCGGAGGGGTCTGGGGAGCAGTACTTC. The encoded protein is CASSLYLAEGSGEQYF.